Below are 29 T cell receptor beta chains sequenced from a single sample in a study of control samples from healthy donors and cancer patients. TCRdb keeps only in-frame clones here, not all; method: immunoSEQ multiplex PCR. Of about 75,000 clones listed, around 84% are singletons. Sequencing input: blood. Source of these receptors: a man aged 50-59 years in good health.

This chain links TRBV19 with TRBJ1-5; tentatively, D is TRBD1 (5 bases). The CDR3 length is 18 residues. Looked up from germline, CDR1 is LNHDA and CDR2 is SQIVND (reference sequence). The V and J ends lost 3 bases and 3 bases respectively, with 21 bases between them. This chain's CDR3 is CASSISPFGRGYNQPQHF. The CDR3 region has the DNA TGTGCCAGTAGTATCTCCCCTTTCGGGCGGGGGTACAATCAGCCCCAGCATTTT.

The CDR3 DNA reads as TGTGCCAGCAGCCAAGGATTAGGGACGGACTACAATGAGCAGTTCTTC. It specifies CASSQGLGTDYNEQFF. The chain employs TRBV4-2 and TRBJ2-1, with D possibly being TRBD1 or TRBD2 (5 bases each). V was shortened by 1 base and J by 3 bases, with 13 bases between the two germline ends. The CDR3 runs to 16 residues. The germline CDR1 and CDR2 sequences are LGHNA and YNFKEQ.

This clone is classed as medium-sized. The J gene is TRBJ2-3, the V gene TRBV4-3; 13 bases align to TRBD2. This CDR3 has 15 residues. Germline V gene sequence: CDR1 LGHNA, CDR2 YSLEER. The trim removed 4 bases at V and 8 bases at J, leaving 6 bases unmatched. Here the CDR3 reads CASSPTSGRPGTQYF. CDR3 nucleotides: TGCGCCAGCAGCCCGACTAGCGGGAGGCCCGGTACGCAGTATTTT.

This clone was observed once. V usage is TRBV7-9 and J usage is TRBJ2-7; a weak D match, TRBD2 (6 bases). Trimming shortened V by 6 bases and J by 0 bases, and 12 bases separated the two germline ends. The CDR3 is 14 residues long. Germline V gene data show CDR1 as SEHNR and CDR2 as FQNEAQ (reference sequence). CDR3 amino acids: CASSLRGGSYEQYF. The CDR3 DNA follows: TGTGCCAGCAGTCTGAGGGGAGGCTCCTACGAGCAGTACTTC. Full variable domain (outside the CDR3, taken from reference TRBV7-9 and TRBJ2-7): DTGVSQNPRHKITKRGQNVTFRCDPISEHNRLYWYRQTLGQGPEFLTYFQNEAQLEKSRLLSDRFSAERPKGSFSTLEIQRTEQGDSAMYLCASSLRGGSYEQYFGPGTRLTVT.

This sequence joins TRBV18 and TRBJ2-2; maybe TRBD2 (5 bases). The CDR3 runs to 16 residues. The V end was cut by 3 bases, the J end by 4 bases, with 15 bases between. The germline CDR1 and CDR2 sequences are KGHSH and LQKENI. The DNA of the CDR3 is TGTGCCAGCTCACCCGCCACTAGAAGTCTCACCGGGGAGCTGTTTTTT. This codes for CASSPATRSLTGELFF.

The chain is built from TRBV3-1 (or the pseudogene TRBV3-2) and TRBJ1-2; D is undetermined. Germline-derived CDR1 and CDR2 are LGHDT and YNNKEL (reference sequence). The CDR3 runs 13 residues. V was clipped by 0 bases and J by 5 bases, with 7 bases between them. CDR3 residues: CASSQDTGYGYTF. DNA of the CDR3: TGTGCCAGCAGCCAAGACACCGGGTATGGCTACACCTTC.

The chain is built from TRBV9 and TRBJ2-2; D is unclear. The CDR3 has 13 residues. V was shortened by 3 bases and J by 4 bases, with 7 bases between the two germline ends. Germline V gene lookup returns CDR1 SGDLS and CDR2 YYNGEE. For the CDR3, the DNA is TGTGCCAGCAGCGCGGGCAGCACCGGGGAGCTGTTTTTT. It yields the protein CASSAGSTGELFF.

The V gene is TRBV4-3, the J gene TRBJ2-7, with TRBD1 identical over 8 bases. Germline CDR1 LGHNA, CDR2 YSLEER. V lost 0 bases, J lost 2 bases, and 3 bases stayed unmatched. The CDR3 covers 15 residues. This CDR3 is CASSQDWTGTYEQYF. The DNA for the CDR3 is TGCGCCAGCAGCCAAGATTGGACAGGGACCTACGAGCAGTACTTC.

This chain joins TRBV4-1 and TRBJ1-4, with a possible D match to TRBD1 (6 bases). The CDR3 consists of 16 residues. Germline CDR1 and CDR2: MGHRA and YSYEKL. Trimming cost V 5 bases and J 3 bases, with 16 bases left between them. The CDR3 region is CASSNYKRGPNEKLFF. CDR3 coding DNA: TGCGCCAGCAGCAACTACAAACGGGGGCCTAATGAAAAACTGTTTTTT.

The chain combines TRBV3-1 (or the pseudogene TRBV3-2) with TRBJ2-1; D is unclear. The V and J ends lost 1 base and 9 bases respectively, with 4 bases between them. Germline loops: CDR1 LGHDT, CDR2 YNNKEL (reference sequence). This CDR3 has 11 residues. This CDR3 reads CASSQAREQFF. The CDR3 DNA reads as TGTGCCAGCAGCCAAGCTCGTGAGCAGTTCTTC.

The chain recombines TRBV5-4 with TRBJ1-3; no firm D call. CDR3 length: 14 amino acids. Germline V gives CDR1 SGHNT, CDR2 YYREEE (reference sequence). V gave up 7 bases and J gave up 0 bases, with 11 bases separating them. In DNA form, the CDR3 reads TGTGCCAGCTCGACGTTCAACTCTGGAAACACCATATATTTT. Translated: CASSTFNSGNTIYF.

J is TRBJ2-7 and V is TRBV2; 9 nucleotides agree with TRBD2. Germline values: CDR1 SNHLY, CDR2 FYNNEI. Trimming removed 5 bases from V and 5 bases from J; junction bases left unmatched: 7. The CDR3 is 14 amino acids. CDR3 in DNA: TGTGCCAGCAGTTTGGGTAGCGGGAGCAACGAGCAGTACTTC. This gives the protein CASSLGSGSNEQYF.

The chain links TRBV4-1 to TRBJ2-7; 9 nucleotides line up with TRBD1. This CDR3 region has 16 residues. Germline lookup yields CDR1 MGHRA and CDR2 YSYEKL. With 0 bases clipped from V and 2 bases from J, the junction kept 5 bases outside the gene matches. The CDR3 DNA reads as TGCGCCAGCAGCCAAGAAAAGAGACAGGGGGCCTACGAGCAGTACTTC. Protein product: CASSQEKRQGAYEQYF.

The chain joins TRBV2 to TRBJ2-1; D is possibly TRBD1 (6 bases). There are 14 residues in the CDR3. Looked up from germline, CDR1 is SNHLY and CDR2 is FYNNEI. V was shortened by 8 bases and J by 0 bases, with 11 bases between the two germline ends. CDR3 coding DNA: TGTGCCAGCGCTGACAGGAGCTCCTACAATGAGCAGTTCTTC. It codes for CASADRSSYNEQFF.

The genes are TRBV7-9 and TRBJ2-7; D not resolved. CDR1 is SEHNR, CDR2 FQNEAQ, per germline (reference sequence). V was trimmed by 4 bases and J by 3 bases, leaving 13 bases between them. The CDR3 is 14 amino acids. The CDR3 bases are TGTGCCAGCAGCTCCCTGGGCAGGAGCTACGAGCAGTACTTC. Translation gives CASSSLGRSYEQYF.

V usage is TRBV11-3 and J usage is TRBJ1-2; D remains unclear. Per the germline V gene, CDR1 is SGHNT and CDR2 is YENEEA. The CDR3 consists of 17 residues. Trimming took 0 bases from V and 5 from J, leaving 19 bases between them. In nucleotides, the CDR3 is TGTGCCAGCAGCTTAGAAGATTCACCGGCGGACGAATATGGCTACACCTTC. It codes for CASSLEDSPADEYGYTF.

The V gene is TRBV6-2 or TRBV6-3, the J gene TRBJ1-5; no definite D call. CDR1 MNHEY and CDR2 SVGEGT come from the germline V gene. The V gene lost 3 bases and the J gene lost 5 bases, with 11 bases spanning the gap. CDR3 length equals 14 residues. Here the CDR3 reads CASSYYLRDQPQHF. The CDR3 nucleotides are TGTGCCAGCAGTTATTATCTTCGGGATCAGCCCCAGCATTTT.

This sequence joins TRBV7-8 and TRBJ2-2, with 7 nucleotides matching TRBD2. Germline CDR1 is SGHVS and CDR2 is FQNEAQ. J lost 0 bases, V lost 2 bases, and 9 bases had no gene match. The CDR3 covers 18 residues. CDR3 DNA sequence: TGTGCCAGCAGCTTAAAGGGTAGGCGGGAGCCGAACACCGGGGAGCTGTTTTTT. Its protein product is CASSLKGRREPNTGELFF.

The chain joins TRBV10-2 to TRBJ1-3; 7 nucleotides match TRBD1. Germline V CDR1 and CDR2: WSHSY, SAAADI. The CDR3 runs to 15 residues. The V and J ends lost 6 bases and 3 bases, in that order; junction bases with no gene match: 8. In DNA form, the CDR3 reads TGCGCCAGCAGGGAGACAGGGCTAGGTGGAAACACCATATATTTT. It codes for CASRETGLGGNTIYF.

The CDR3 reads CASSLGGQQYEQYF. Written as DNA, the CDR3 is TGTGCCAGCAGCTTGGGAGGCCAGCAATACGAGCAGTACTTC. The V gene is TRBV5-4, the J gene TRBJ2-7, with D uncertain. The ends were cut back, 0 bases at V and 4 bases at J, with 11 bases in the middle. This CDR3 is 14 amino acids long. Germline CDR1 is SGHNT and CDR2 is YYREEE (reference sequence). Supplemented by reference TRBV5-4 and TRBJ2-7, the full variable domain reads ETGVTQSPTHLIKTRGQQVTLRCSSQSGHNTVSWYQQALGQGPQFIFQYYREEENGRGNFPPRFSGLQFPNYSSELNVNALELDDSALYLCASSLGGQQYEQYFGPGTRLTVT.

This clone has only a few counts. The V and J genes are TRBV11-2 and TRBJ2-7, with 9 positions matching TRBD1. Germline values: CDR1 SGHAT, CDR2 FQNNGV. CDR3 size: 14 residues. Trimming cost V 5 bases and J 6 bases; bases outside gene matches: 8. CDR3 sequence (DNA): TGTGCCAGCAGCCGCGGGACAGGGTTCGGCGAGCAGTACTTC. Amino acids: CASSRGTGFGEQYF.

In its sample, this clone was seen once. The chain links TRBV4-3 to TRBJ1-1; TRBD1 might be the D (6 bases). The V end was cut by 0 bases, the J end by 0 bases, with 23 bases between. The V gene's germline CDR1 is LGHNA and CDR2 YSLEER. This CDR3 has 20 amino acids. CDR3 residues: CASSQDVYGAGVAMNTEAFF. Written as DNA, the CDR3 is TGCGCCAGCAGCCAAGACGTTTACGGAGCAGGGGTGGCCATGAACACTGAAGCTTTCTTT.

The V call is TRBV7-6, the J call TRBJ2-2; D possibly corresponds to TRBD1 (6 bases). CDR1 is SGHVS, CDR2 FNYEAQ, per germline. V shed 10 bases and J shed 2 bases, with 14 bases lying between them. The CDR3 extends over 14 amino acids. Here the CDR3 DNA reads TGTGCCACCCGGGACACTTCAAACACCGGGGAGCTGTTTTTT. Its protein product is CATRDTSNTGELFF.

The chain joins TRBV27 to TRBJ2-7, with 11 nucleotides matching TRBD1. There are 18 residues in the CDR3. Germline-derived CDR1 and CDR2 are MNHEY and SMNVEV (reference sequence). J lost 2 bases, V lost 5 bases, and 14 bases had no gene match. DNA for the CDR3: TGTGCCAGCAGTCAGATTCCAATCCGGGACAGGGGGACCTACGAGCAGTACTTC. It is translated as CASSQIPIRDRGTYEQYF.

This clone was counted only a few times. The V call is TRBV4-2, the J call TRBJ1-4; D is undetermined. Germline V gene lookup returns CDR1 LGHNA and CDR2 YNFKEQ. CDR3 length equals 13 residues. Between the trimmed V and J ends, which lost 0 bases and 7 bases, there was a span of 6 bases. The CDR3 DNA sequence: TGTGCCAGCAGCCAAGATGGCGGTGAAAAACTGTTTTTT. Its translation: CASSQDGGEKLFF.

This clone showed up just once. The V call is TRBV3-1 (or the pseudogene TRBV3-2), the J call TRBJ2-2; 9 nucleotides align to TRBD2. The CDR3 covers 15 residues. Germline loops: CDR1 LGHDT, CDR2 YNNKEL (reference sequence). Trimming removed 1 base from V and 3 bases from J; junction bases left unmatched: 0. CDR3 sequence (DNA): TGTGCCAGCAGCCAAGGACTAGCGGACACCGGGGAGCTGTTTTTT. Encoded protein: CASSQGLADTGELFF.

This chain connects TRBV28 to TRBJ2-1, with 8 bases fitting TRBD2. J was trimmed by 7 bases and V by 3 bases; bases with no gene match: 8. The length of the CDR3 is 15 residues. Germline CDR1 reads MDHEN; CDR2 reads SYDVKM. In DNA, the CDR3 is TGTGCCAGCAGTTTCCCTGGGAGCGGGAGAAATGAGCAGTTCTTC. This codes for CASSFPGSGRNEQFF. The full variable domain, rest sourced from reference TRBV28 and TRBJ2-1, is DVKVTQSSRYLVKRTGEKVFLECVQDMDHENMFWYRQDPGLGLRLIYFSYDVKMKEKGDIPEGYSVSREKKERFSLILESASTNQTSMYLCASSFPGSGRNEQFFGPGTRLTVL.

CDR3 nucleotides: TGTGCCATCAGTGGGACAGGCAATCAGCCCCAGCATTTT. It encodes CAISGTGNQPQHF. The chain joins TRBV10-3 to TRBJ1-5; tentative D call: TRBD1 (6 bases). Germline values: CDR1 ENHRY, CDR2 SYGVKD. This CDR3 is 13 amino acids long. Trimming pared 4 bases from V and 2 bases from J, leaving 6 bases between.

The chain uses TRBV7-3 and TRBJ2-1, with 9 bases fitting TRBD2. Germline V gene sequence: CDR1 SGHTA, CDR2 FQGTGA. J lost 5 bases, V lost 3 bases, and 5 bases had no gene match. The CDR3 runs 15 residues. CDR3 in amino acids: CASSFGTSSNNEQFF. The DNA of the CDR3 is TGTGCCAGCAGCTTTGGGACTAGCAGTAACAATGAGCAGTTCTTC.